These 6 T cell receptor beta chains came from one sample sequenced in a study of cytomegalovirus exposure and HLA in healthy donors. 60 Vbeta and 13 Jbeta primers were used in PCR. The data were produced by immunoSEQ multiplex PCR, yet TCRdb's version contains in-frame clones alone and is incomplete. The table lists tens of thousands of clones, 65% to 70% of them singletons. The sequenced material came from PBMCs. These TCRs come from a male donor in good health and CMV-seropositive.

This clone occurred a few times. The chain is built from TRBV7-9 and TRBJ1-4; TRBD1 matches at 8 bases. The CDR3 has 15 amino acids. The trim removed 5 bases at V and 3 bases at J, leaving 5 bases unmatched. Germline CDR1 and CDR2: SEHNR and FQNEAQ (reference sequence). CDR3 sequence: CASSITGGANEKLFF. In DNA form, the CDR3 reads TGTGCCAGCAGCATCACAGGGGGGGCTAATGAAAAACTGTTTTTT.

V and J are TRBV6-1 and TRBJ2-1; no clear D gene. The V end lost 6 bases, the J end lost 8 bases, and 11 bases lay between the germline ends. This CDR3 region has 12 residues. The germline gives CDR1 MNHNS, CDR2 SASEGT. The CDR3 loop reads CASSPARYEQFF. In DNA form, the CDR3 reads TGTGCCAGCAGCCCCGCACGGTATGAGCAGTTCTTC.

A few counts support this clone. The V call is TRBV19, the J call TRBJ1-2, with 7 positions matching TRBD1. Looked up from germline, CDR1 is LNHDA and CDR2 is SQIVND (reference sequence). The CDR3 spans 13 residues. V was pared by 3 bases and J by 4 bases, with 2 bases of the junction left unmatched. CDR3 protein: CASSIDRAYGYTF. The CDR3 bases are TGTGCCAGTAGTATCGACAGGGCCTATGGCTACACCTTC. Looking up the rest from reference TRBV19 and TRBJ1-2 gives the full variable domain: DGGITQSPKYLFRKEGQNVTLSCEQNLNHDAMYWYRQDPGQGLRLIYYSQIVNDFQKGDIAEGYSVSREKKESFPLTVTSAQKNPTAFYLCASSIDRAYGYTFGSGTRLTVV.

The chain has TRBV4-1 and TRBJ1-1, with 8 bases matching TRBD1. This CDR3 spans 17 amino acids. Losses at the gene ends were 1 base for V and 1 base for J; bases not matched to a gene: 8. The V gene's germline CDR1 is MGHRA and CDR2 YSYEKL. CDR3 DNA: TGCGCCAGCAGCCAAGTTGACAGGGGCCTGGGGAACACTGAAGCTTTCTTT. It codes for CASSQVDRGLGNTEAFF.

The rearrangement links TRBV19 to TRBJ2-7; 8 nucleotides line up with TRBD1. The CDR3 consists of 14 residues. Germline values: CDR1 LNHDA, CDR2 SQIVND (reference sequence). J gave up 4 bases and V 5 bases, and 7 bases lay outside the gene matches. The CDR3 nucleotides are TGTGCCAGTAGTCCCGGGACAGGCACATACGAGCAGTACTTC. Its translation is CASSPGTGTYEQYF.

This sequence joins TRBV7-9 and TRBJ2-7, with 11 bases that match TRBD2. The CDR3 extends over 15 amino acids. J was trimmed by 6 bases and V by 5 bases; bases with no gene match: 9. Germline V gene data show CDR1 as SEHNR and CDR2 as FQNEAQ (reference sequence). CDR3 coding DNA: TGTGCCAGCAGCCCACCGACTAGCGGGACGGGCGAGCAGTACTTC. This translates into CASSPPTSGTGEQYF.